Presented here are 10 T cell receptor beta chains from one specimen sequenced in a study of PD-1 blockade in classical Hodgkin lymphoma. Time point described: cycle 4 day 1 (C4D1), after around six weeks of nivolumab. No patient escaped relapse after autologous stem cell transplantation, and brentuximab vedotin exposure varied. Purification of CD4+ T cells from thawed PBMCs was achieved by magnetic negative selection. TCRdb's copy holds only in-frame clones and misses some; the assay was immunoSEQ multiplex PCR. The repertoire has fewer than 30,000 clones, around 80% of them found once; the top ten carry around 0.62%. Specimen: CD4+ T cells from blood, collected before the fourth cycle of nivolumab. Receptors originate from a human donor with classical Hodgkin lymphoma.

This rearrangement joins TRBV29-1 to TRBJ1-4; D not resolved. The germline V and J ends were trimmed by 6 bases and 5 bases, with 4 bases remaining between them. Germline CDR1 is SQVTM and CDR2 is ANQGSEA. The CDR3 is 10 residues long. CDR3 nucleotide sequence: TGCAGCGTCTTAAATGAAAAACTGTTTTTT. It yields the protein CSVLNEKLFF.

The J gene is TRBJ2-3, the V gene TRBV25-1; D uncertain. This CDR3 region has 13 residues. With 7 bases removed from V and 0 bases from J, the gap between germline ends came to 8 bases. Germline CDR1 reads MGHDK; CDR2 reads SYGVNS. CDR3 DNA: TGTGCCAGCATGGCCGGTAGCACAGATACGCAGTATTTT. Translating it yields CASMAGSTDTQYF. Full variable domain (rest looked up from reference TRBV25-1 and TRBJ2-3): EADIYQTPRYLVIGTGKKITLECSQTMGHDKMYWYQQDPGMELHLIHYSYGVNSTEKGDLSSESTVSRIRTEHFPLTLESARPSHTSQYLCASMAGSTDTQYFGPGTRLTVL.

The rearrangement joins TRBV9 to TRBJ2-3, with 7 bases matching TRBD1. This CDR3 has 16 residues. The germline V gene encodes CDR1 SGDLS and CDR2 YYNGEE. The V and J ends lost 0 bases and 0 bases, in that order; junction bases with no gene match: 4. CDR3 residues: CASSVAEGASTDTQYF. DNA for the CDR3: TGTGCCAGCAGCGTAGCTGAGGGGGCTAGCACAGATACGCAGTATTTT.

The gene calls are TRBV28 and TRBJ2-1; D unresolved. The ends were cut back, 6 bases at V and 5 bases at J, with 14 bases in the middle. The CDR3 spans 14 residues. Germline CDR1 and CDR2: MDHEN and SYDVKM. This CDR3 is CASSYIWDNNEQFF. The CDR3 DNA follows: TGTGCCAGCAGCTATATTTGGGATAACAATGAGCAGTTCTTC.

The V and J genes are TRBV27 and TRBJ2-1; tentatively, D is TRBD1 (6 bases). The CDR3 is made up of 15 amino acids. Trimming cost V 4 bases and J 4 bases, with 14 bases left between them. Per the germline V gene, CDR1 is MNHEY and CDR2 is SMNVEV (reference sequence). The CDR3 DNA follows: TGTGCCAGCAGTTATAGAGGGGGTTTGTACAATGAGCAGTTCTTC. Its protein is CASSYRGGLYNEQFF.

V usage is TRBV7-3 and J usage is TRBJ1-1; TRBD1 is a possible D gene (6 bases). This CDR3 contains 13 residues. The ends were cut back, 5 bases at V and 1 base at J, with 8 bases in the middle. Germline V CDR1 and CDR2: SGHTA, FQGTGA. The CDR3 DNA sequence: TGTGCCAGCAGCGTGGACAGGAACACTGAAGCTTTCTTT. This encodes CASSVDRNTEAFF.

The V gene is TRBV15, the J gene TRBJ2-7; possibly TRBD2 for D (7 bases). Germline V gives CDR1 LNHNV, CDR2 YYDKDF (reference sequence). The CDR3 sequence is 18 residues long. Trimming stripped 2 bases from V and 2 bases from J, with 22 bases between. CDR3 loop: CATSRHTGQRGPAYEQYF. The CDR3, as DNA: TGTGCCACCAGCAGACACACAGGGCAGCGGGGTCCTGCCTACGAGCAGTACTTC.

This clone was seen a single time. This chain uses TRBV19 with TRBJ1-1; 7 positions match TRBD1. The CDR3 has 13 amino acids. Losses at the gene ends were 4 bases for V and 5 bases for J; bases not matched to a gene: 4. Looked up from germline, CDR1 is LNHDA and CDR2 is SQIVND (reference sequence). The CDR3 sequence: CASSTTGVTEAFF. The CDR3, as DNA: TGTGCCAGTAGTACCACAGGGGTAACTGAAGCTTTCTTT.

The chain carries TRBV7-9 and TRBJ2-3; 7 bases agree with TRBD1. Germline values: CDR1 SEHNR, CDR2 FQNEAQ (reference sequence). The junction had 5 bases not matched to a gene; V was cut back by 6 bases and J by 5 bases. The CDR3 totals 13 residues. The CDR3 DNA reads TGTGCCAGCAGGACAGGGTTATTAGATACGCAGTATTTT. As protein: CASRTGLLDTQYF. Full variable domain (outside the CDR3, taken from reference TRBV7-9 and TRBJ2-3): DTGVSQNPRHKITKRGQNVTFRCDPISEHNRLYWYRQTLGQGPEFLTYFQNEAQLEKSRLLSDRFSAERPKGSFSTLEIQRTEQGDSAMYLCASRTGLLDTQYFGPGTRLTVL.

This clone has a single count. The gene calls are TRBV7-3 and TRBJ2-1, with D possibly TRBD1 on 5 matching bases. The V and J ends lost 3 bases and 5 bases respectively, with 20 bases between them. This CDR3 region has 17 residues. Germline V gene lookup returns CDR1 SGHTA and CDR2 FQGTGA. The CDR3 region is CASSLGPTWTIHNEQFF. The CDR3 coding sequence is TGTGCCAGCAGCTTGGGTCCAACATGGACAATCCACAATGAGCAGTTCTTC.